These 22 T cell receptor beta chains originate from one sample sequenced in a study of T cells after yellow fever vaccination. From the 5' RACE reads, TCRdb called clonotypes with MiXCR, one entry per CDR3 protein. The table records 200,000 to 250,000 distinct CDR3 sequences, 2.5% to 3.5% of them present only once. The sample in question was CD4+ T cells sorted from PBMCs, obtained 10 days after the yellow fever booster vaccination. The receptors derive from a man between 18 and 35 years old who received the YFV17D yellow fever vaccine.

V gene TRBV7-9 combines with J gene TRBJ2-1, with 15 bases fitting TRBD2. This CDR3 has 19 residues. Germline lookup yields CDR1 SEHNR and CDR2 FQNEAQ (reference sequence). The V gene end was trimmed by 5 bases and the J gene end by 0 bases; junction bases not matched to a gene: 8. CDR3 sequence: CASSRTSGGVLSSYNEQFF. The CDR3 DNA reads as TGTGCCAGCAGCCGGACTAGCGGGGGGGTTTTAAGCTCCTACAATGAGCAGTTCTTC.

This chain links TRBV12-5 with TRBJ1-1; 9 positions agree with TRBD1. Per germline, CDR1 LGHNT and CDR2 FRNRAP. The J segment lost 4 bases and the V segment lost 4 bases, leaving 13 bases of the junction unmatched. The CDR3 runs 17 residues. The CDR3 DNA sequence: TGTGCTAGTGGTTGGACTACAGGGGGCGGGTCCGGCACTGAAGCTTTCTTT. Translation gives CASGWTTGGGSGTEAFF.

The table lists this clonotype with many counts. The chain carries TRBV12-3 or TRBV12-4 and TRBJ2-2; 7 bases line up with TRBD2. There are 14 residues in the CDR3. Trimming cost V 8 bases and J 0 bases; bases outside gene matches: 3. The CDR3 spells CASSGTTNTGELFF. As DNA, the CDR3 is TGTGCCAGCTCCGGGACTACGAACACCGGGGAGCTGTTTTTT.

This clonotype was seen at least ten times. The chain couples TRBV7-2 to TRBJ2-3; 12 bases fit TRBD2. The CDR3 is made up of 18 amino acids. After removal of 2 bases from V and 5 bases from J, the junction contained 11 bases not matched to a gene. Germline CDR1 reads SGHTA; CDR2 reads FQGNSA. CDR3 sequence reads: CASSLNPPSGGVLDTQYF. Written as DNA, the CDR3 is TGTGCCAGCAGCTTAAACCCACCTAGCGGGGGGGTATTAGATACGCAGTATTTT.

This clonotype was counted ten times or more. The rearrangement uses TRBV6-5 and TRBJ2-5; 8 nucleotides align to TRBD2. The V gene's germline CDR1 is MNHEY and CDR2 SVGAGI. J gave up 5 bases and V 2 bases, and 7 bases lay outside the gene matches. This CDR3 contains 15 residues. The CDR3 DNA reads TGTGCCAGCAGTTACCTCGGTAGCGGGGTGGAGACCCAGTACTTC. This encodes CASSYLGSGVETQYF.

The chain uses TRBV7-2 and TRBJ2-3, with D perhaps matching TRBD2 (6 bases). The CDR3 has 16 residues. Per the germline V gene, CDR1 is SGHTA and CDR2 is FQGNSA. With 3 bases removed from V and 2 bases from J, the gap between germline ends came to 15 bases. CDR3 in DNA: TGTGCCAGCAGCTTCGGGGGAGTTAGAGCCACAGATACGCAGTATTTT. This codes for CASSFGGVRATDTQYF.

This clonotype has at least ten counts. The rearrangement uses TRBV9 and TRBJ2-1; 10 bases are shared with TRBD1. The V segment lost 4 bases and the J segment 9 bases; nucleotides outside the gene matches: 10. Germline-derived CDR1 and CDR2 are SGDLS and YYNGEE. The CDR3 sequence is 15 residues long. CDR3: CASSPPRTGGSEQFF. Here the CDR3 DNA reads TGTGCCAGCAGCCCCCCTCGGACAGGGGGGAGTGAGCAGTTCTTC.

This clonotype showed up many times. This chain uses TRBV18 with TRBJ2-7; 7 nucleotides match TRBD2. Germline CDR1 is KGHSH and CDR2 is LQKENI. Unmatched junction bases numbered 8, after V lost 6 bases and J lost 3 bases. The CDR3 runs 14 residues. Written as DNA, the CDR3 is TGTGCCAGCTCCCCCGGGGGGATGGACTACGAGCAGTACGTC. Translation gives CASSPGGMDYEQYV.

This clonotype was found many times. The chain has TRBV7-9 and TRBJ1-1; D is uncertain. The CDR3 is 13 amino acids. The germline V and J ends were trimmed by 1 base and 5 bases, with 8 bases remaining between them. The V gene's germline CDR1 is SEHNR and CDR2 FQNEAQ (reference sequence). The CDR3 DNA reads as TGTGCCAGCAGCTTAGTGTCCGGGACTGAAGCTTTCTTT. Its protein product is CASSLVSGTEAFF. The whole variable domain, remainder taken from reference TRBV7-9 and TRBJ1-1, is DTGVSQNPRHKITKRGQNVTFRCDPISEHNRLYWYRQTLGQGPEFLTYFQNEAQLEKSRLLSDRFSAERPKGSFSTLEIQRTEQGDSAMYLCASSLVSGTEAFFGQGTRLTVV.

This clonotype was seen at least ten times. V and J are TRBV12-3 or TRBV12-4 and TRBJ1-1; weak D call: TRBD1 (5 bases). The CDR3 contains 12 residues. V lost 9 bases to trimming and J lost 3 bases, with 11 bases between them. In nucleotides, the CDR3 is TGTGCCAGTGCTGGGACCCACACTGAAGCTTTCTTT. Residues: CASAGTHTEAFF.

This clonotype showed up just a few times. The chain has TRBV7-2 and TRBJ2-3; D perhaps matches TRBD2 (5 bases). The CDR3 is 14 amino acids. CDR1 is SGHTA and CDR2 is FQGNSA in the germline V gene. Trimming pared 5 bases from V and 3 bases from J, leaving 12 bases between. The chain's CDR3 is CASSKTRGTDTQYF. The CDR3 bases are TGTGCCAGCAGCAAAACTCGAGGGACAGATACGCAGTATTTT.

This clonotype has a handful of counts. The chain joins TRBV7-2 to TRBJ2-1; D is undetermined. Trimming stripped 5 bases from V and 0 bases from J, with 11 bases between. Germline V CDR1 and CDR2: SGHTA, FQGNSA. This CDR3 is 15 amino acids long. This chain's CDR3 is CASSPRHNSYNEQFF. As DNA, the CDR3 is TGTGCCAGCAGCCCGAGACACAACTCCTACAATGAGCAGTTCTTC.

Many counts were recorded for this clonotype. The chain is built from TRBV7-9 and TRBJ1-6; D is perhaps TRBD1 (5 bases). Germline V gives CDR1 SEHNR, CDR2 FQNEAQ (reference sequence). The V gene lost 3 bases and the J gene lost 7 bases, with 13 bases spanning the gap. This CDR3 has 15 amino acids. In nucleotides, the CDR3 is TGTGCCAGCAGCTTTGGAGGGGAGGGAAATTCACCCCTCCACTTT. Translated, it gives CASSFGGEGNSPLHF.

This clonotype was counted only a few times. The chain uses TRBV7-6 and TRBJ2-2; D is possibly TRBD1 or TRBD2 (5 bases each). Trimming pared 3 bases from V and 3 bases from J, leaving 14 bases between. CDR1 SGHVS and CDR2 FNYEAQ come from the germline V gene. The CDR3 length is 16 residues. Written as DNA, the CDR3 is TGTGCCAGCAGCTTTGGGACCGTAGGGGACACCGGGGAGCTGTTTTTT. Translation: CASSFGTVGDTGELFF.

In its sample, this clonotype was seen a few times. The chain is built from TRBV12-3 or TRBV12-4 and TRBJ1-5; D is unresolved. Trimming shortened V by 6 bases and J by 5 bases, and 8 bases separated the two germline ends. CDR3 length: 12 residues. The CDR3 loop is CASSLHDQPQHF. The CDR3 DNA reads as TGTGCCAGCAGCCTCCACGATCAGCCCCAGCATTTT.

This clonotype has a handful of counts. The gene calls are TRBV5-6 and TRBJ2-7, with D unclear. CDR3 length: 11 amino acids. Trimming pared 1 base from V and 5 bases from J, leaving 4 bases between. The V gene's germline CDR1 is SGHDT and CDR2 YYEEEE. The CDR3 DNA reads TGTGCCAGCAGCTTGTACCACGAGCAGTACTTC. Amino acids: CASSLYHEQYF.

This clonotype came up many times. This chain joins TRBV7-9 and TRBJ2-5; 8 bases match TRBD1. The V gene's germline CDR1 is SEHNR and CDR2 FQNEAQ (reference sequence). V was clipped by 10 bases and J by 2 bases; unmatched bases: 12. The CDR3 spans 15 residues. For the CDR3, the DNA is TGTGCCACCTGCCCGGGACAGGCCGTTCAAGAGACCCAGTACTTC. This sequence encodes CATCPGQAVQETQYF.

V and J are TRBV15 and TRBJ1-5; D is possibly TRBD1 (5 bases). There are 17 residues in the CDR3. CDR1 is LNHNV and CDR2 is YYDKDF in the germline V gene (reference sequence). V lost 1 base to trimming and J lost 5 bases, with 18 bases between them. The CDR3 DNA follows: TGTGCCACCAGCAGAGGAGTTGCGGGGGGATCCCATCAGCCCCAGCATTTT. The encoded protein is CATSRGVAGGSHQPQHF.

The chain carries TRBV7-2 and TRBJ1-5; tentative D call: TRBD1 (5 bases). V gave up 2 bases and J gave up 4 bases, with 12 bases separating them. In germline, CDR1 is SGHTA, CDR2 FQGNSA. The CDR3 covers 15 residues. As DNA, the CDR3 is TGTGCCAGCAGCTTATCGGGGACGGGGAATCAGCCCCAGCATTTT. It specifies CASSLSGTGNQPQHF.

This clonotype was counted ten times or more. The genes are TRBV19 and TRBJ1-4; D is uncertain. Germline CDR1 and CDR2: LNHDA and SQIVND (reference sequence). CDR3 length: 14 amino acids. V was pared by 9 bases and J by 3 bases, with 14 bases between. CDR3 residues: CASKRREANEKLFF. In DNA form, the CDR3 reads TGTGCCAGCAAACGCCGGGAGGCTAATGAAAAACTGTTTTTT.

V usage is TRBV28 and J usage is TRBJ1-2; 9 positions match TRBD1. Germline-derived CDR1 and CDR2 are MDHEN and SYDVKM. V was clipped by 5 bases and J by 0 bases; unmatched bases: 7. The CDR3 runs 16 residues. The CDR3, as DNA: TGTGCCAGCAGTCCACCTGGGACAGGGACTAACTATGGCTACACCTTC. Translating gives CASSPPGTGTNYGYTF.

This clonotype occurred many times. The genes are TRBV7-2 and TRBJ2-7, with unresolved D. Germline CDR1 and CDR2: SGHTA and FQGNSA. The ends were cut back, 1 base at V and 7 bases at J, with 14 bases in the middle. The CDR3 is 14 amino acids. The CDR3 DNA reads as TGTGCCAGCAGCTTAGGGGCAGGTCCTTGGGAGCAGTACGTC. Translation gives CASSLGAGPWEQYV.